This entry describes one T cell receptor beta chain. Across under 25 US areas, participants ranged in age from roughly 18 to 95 years. The study assigned cohorts using participant-reported clinical history. The data belong to a study of blood T cell repertoires in COVID-19. Overall study context: PBMCs, B-cell-depleted T cells, or T cells were the source of the cDNA or gDNA that made up the material.

This CDR3 has 15 amino acids. With 2 bases removed from V and 6 bases from J, the gap between germline ends came to 16 bases. Germline V gene data show CDR1 as SGHNT and CDR2 as YENEEA. Original analysis: It was from reference gene primer amplification that nucleated cell counts were estimated. Sequenced by immunoSEQ multiplex PCR; TCRdb stores in-frame clones only, minus some. V and J calls and clone size are those listed in that table; D and trimming were worked out from the DNA. The data show roughly 250,000 clones, around 85% seen once. This sequence originates from a woman in her thirties or forties with acute COVID-19. The chain has TRBV11-3 and TRBJ1-2; TRBD1 might be the D (6 bases). Material for sequencing was PBMCs or T cells enriched from blood (not recorded which). The CDR3 spells CASSLINRALDGYTF. CDR3 nucleotides: TGTGCCAGCAGCTTAATCAACAGGGCTCTTGATGGCTACACCTTC.